This entry lists 22 T cell receptor beta chains sequenced from one sample in a study of T cells in Graves' hyperthyroidism and ophthalmopathy. Regions amplified from RNA transcripts were the TCR beta CDR3 regions. During a first-round RT-PCR of the TCR CDR3, the HTBI primer set was used. TCRdb fed the multiplex PCR reads into MiXCR, producing one record per CDR3 protein. The table shows around 540,000 distinct CDR3 sequences, with approximately 44% occurring only once. Sequencing input: peripheral blood or thyroid tissue (not recorded which). These receptors all come from a woman under 30 with Graves' hyperthyroidism.

This clonotype was seen ten or more times. Sequence at one end of the junction differs from germline and may be a read error. This chain links TRBV2 with TRBJ2-7; no clear D gene. In germline, CDR1 is SNHLY, CDR2 FYNNEI. This CDR3 contains 10 residues. The CDR3 bases are TGTGCCAACAGTGCCTACGAGCAGTACTTC. It specifies CANSAYEQYF.

This clonotype appeared many times. V usage is TRBV7-9 and J usage is TRBJ1-5; D is possibly TRBD1 (5 bases). This CDR3 contains 15 residues. V was shortened by 3 bases and J by 1 base, with 10 bases between the two germline ends. Germline-derived CDR1 and CDR2 are SEHNR and FQNEAQ (reference sequence). CDR3 loop: CASSFSGISNQPQHF. In nucleotides, the CDR3 is TGTGCCAGCAGCTTCTCAGGGATCAGCAATCAGCCCCAGCATTTT.

This clonotype was counted ten times or more. The gene calls are TRBV20-1 and TRBJ2-7, with TRBD2 identical over 7 bases. The germline V gene has CDR1 DFQATT and CDR2 SNEGSKA (reference sequence). V was clipped by 5 bases and J by 3 bases; unmatched bases: 4. The CDR3 is made up of 12 amino acids. The chain's CDR3 is CSAGGVGYEQYF. For the CDR3, the DNA is TGCAGTGCTGGGGGGGTAGGCTACGAGCAGTACTTC.

This clonotype has just a few counts. The chain joins TRBV29-1 to TRBJ2-5; 10 bases match TRBD1. The CDR3 has 13 residues. Per the germline V gene, CDR1 is SQVTM and CDR2 is ANQGSEA. V was pared by 8 bases and J by 5 bases, with 8 bases of the junction left unmatched. As DNA, the CDR3 is TGCAGCATCCTGACAGGGGGCGCGGAGACCCAGTACTTC. Translated: CSILTGGAETQYF.

The V call is TRBV7-2, the J call TRBJ2-7, with D possibly TRBD2 on 6 matching bases. Germline lookup yields CDR1 SGHTA and CDR2 FQGNSA. The CDR3 is made up of 16 amino acids. V lost 1 base and J 0 bases, leaving 13 bases between the germline ends. CDR3 sequence: CASSLVERVSSYEQYF. CDR3 sequence (DNA): TGTGCCAGCAGCTTAGTAGAGCGGGTCAGCTCCTACGAGCAGTACTTC.

In this sample, this clonotype turned up many times. The chain recombines TRBV10-3 with TRBJ1-5, with D uncertain. The V end lost 3 bases, the J end lost 7 bases, and 13 bases lay between the germline ends. The V gene's germline CDR1 is ENHRY and CDR2 SYGVKD. The CDR3 totals 14 residues. The CDR3, as DNA: TGTGCCATCAGTGAAGTCCGTTACCCACAGCCCCAGCATTTT. This translates into CAISEVRYPQPQHF.

This clonotype has only a few counts. This chain links TRBV7-2 with TRBJ2-7; 11 positions match TRBD2. The CDR3 runs 16 residues. V dropped 5 bases and J dropped 0; count of bases not matched to a gene: 6. Germline V gene lookup returns CDR1 SGHTA and CDR2 FQGNSA. The CDR3, as DNA: TGTGCCAGCAGCCGTAGCGGGAGGGCCCTCTCCTACGAGCAGTACTTC. Translating it yields CASSRSGRALSYEQYF.

V is TRBV4-1 and J is TRBJ2-5, with 8 bases fitting TRBD1. The V and J ends lost 0 bases and 5 bases, in that order; junction bases with no gene match: 2. The CDR3 length is 14 residues. Per germline, CDR1 MGHRA and CDR2 YSYEKL. This CDR3 reads CASSQEDRDETQYF. CDR3 sequence (DNA): TGCGCCAGCAGCCAAGAGGACAGGGACGAGACCCAGTACTTC.

This clonotype turned up a few times. This rearrangement joins TRBV7-9 to TRBJ1-2, with D tentatively TRBD1 (5 bases). Germline V lookup: CDR1 SEHNR, CDR2 FQNEAQ (reference sequence). The CDR3 contains 12 residues. Trimming removed 3 bases at V and 7 bases at J, with 9 bases between. The CDR3 sequence is CASSLAQAGYTF. CDR3 coding DNA: TGTGCCAGCAGCTTGGCACAGGCTGGCTACACCTTC.

The chain combines TRBV7-3 with TRBJ1-1; D is unclear. Germline CDR1 SGHTA, CDR2 FQGTGA. CDR3 size: 15 residues. The V gene lost 0 bases and the J gene lost 3 bases, with 11 bases spanning the gap. The CDR3 sequence is CASSLTSALDTEAFF. CDR3 DNA: TGTGCCAGCAGCTTAACGTCGGCCCTGGACACTGAAGCTTTCTTT.

V usage is TRBV14 and J usage is TRBJ1-6; D might be TRBD1 (5 bases). CDR3 size: 15 residues. Germline V gives CDR1 SGHDN, CDR2 FVKESK. V was cut by 4 bases and J by 4 bases, with 11 bases left in between. CDR3 sequence reads: CASSPGPQYNSPLHF. The CDR3 DNA is TGTGCCAGCAGCCCGGGGCCGCAATATAATTCACCCCTCCACTTT.

The V call is TRBV2, the J call TRBJ1-1; possible D gene TRBD1, 6 bases. This CDR3 comprises 15 residues. The ends were cut back, 5 bases at V and 1 base at J, with 14 bases in the middle. Germline values: CDR1 SNHLY, CDR2 FYNNEI. The CDR3 loop reads CASSSPGHSNTEAFF. Written as DNA, the CDR3 is TGTGCCAGCAGTTCTCCGGGACACTCGAACACTGAAGCTTTCTTT.

In its sample, this clonotype was seen a few times. The chain uses TRBV2 and TRBJ2-2, with 11 bases fitting TRBD2. Germline V gene sequence: CDR1 SNHLY, CDR2 FYNNEI. The CDR3 has 17 residues. With 3 bases clipped from V and 3 bases from J, the junction kept 6 bases outside the gene matches. The CDR3 nucleotides are TGTGCCAGCAGTGATAAACTAGCGGGGGAGGACACCGGGGAGCTGTTTTTT. Amino acid sequence: CASSDKLAGEDTGELFF.

The chain combines TRBV7-2 with TRBJ2-7; D gene uncertain. Germline CDR1 SGHTA, CDR2 FQGNSA. The CDR3 runs to 12 residues. V was pared by 3 bases and J by 5 bases, with 8 bases between. The CDR3 DNA is TGTGCCAGCAGCTTTAAAGTCCACGAGCAGTACTTC. This encodes CASSFKVHEQYF.

The chain carries TRBV24-1 and TRBJ1-5; 8 bases match TRBD1. This CDR3 is 14 amino acids long. V lost 6 bases and J lost 4; bases outside the gene matches: 4. CDR1 and CDR2 (germline): KGHDR, SFDVKD. The CDR3 nucleotides are TGTGCCACCAGTCCGACAGGGGTAAATCAGCCCCAGCATTTT. It is translated as CATSPTGVNQPQHF.

CDR3: CSSRDRGIDEQYF. Here the CDR3 DNA reads TGCAGCAGCCGGGACAGGGGGATCGACGAGCAGTACTTC. J is TRBJ2-7 and V is TRBV29-1; 11 bases map to TRBD1. The V segment lost 8 bases and the J segment 5 bases; nucleotides outside the gene matches: 8. The CDR3 length is 13 residues. CDR1 and CDR2 (germline): SQVTM, ANQGSEA.

For this clonotype: The junction differs from germline at one of its ends, possibly a read error. The chain recombines TRBV12-5 with TRBJ2-2; TRBD1 or TRBD2 may be the D gene (5 bases each). This CDR3 region has 15 residues. Germline V gives CDR1 LGHNT, CDR2 FRNRAP. The CDR3 region has the DNA TGTGCTAGTGGTTTGCGCCGGGGCCTGGTGGTCGAGCTGCTTTTT. Protein: CASGLRRGLVVELLF. Together with reference TRBV12-5 and TRBJ2-2, the CDR3 gives the full variable domain: DARVTQTPRHKVTEMGQEVTMRCQPILGHNTVFWYRQTMMQGLELLAYFRNRAPLDDSGMPKDRFSAEMPDATLATLKIQPSEPRDSAVYFCASGLRRGLVVELLFGEGSRLTVL.

This clonotype was seen a few times. The chain recombines TRBV10-3 with TRBJ1-3; the D is unclear. The V end was cut by 6 bases, the J end by 0 bases, with 0 bases between. There are 11 residues in the CDR3. Germline V gene sequence: CDR1 ENHRY, CDR2 SYGVKD. In DNA form, the CDR3 reads TGTGCCATCAGCTCTGGAAACACCATATATTTT. Translated, it gives CAISSGNTIYF.

The V call is TRBV7-2, the J call TRBJ1-1; D not certain. V was clipped by 11 bases and J by 5 bases, with 24 bases between them. This CDR3 has 15 amino acids. Germline V gene lookup returns CDR1 SGHTA and CDR2 FQGNSA. CDR3 sequence (DNA): TGTGCCTGGAGTGTACAAGGAGCTCCCCGGACTGAAGCTTTCTTT. It codes for CAWSVQGAPRTEAFF.

Comment on this clonotype: A single base separates this from a much larger clone, so it may be a read error. This chain connects TRBV20-1 to TRBJ1-2; D might be TRBD1 (6 bases). CDR1 and CDR2 from the germline V gene are DFQATT and SNEGSKA (reference sequence). The CDR3 extends over 13 amino acids. The CDR3 region is CNAGPTGKDGYTF. The CDR3 region has the DNA TGCAATGCTGGCCCTACAGGGAAGGATGGCTACACCTTC.

There are many counts of this clonotype. CDR3 region: CASSYYNSPLHF. The DNA of the CDR3 is TGTGCCAGCAGTTACTATAATTCACCCCTCCACTTT. The chain is built from TRBV7-2 and TRBJ1-6; unclear D gene. Trimming cost V 6 bases and J 3 bases, with 3 bases left between them. This CDR3 is 12 amino acids long. CDR1 SGHTA and CDR2 FQGNSA come from the germline V gene.

With respect to this clonotype: This may be a read error: a much more frequent sequence differs by one nucleotide. The chain joins TRBV7-9 to TRBJ2-7; TRBD1 matches 8 bases. Germline lookup yields CDR1 SEHNR and CDR2 FQNEAQ (reference sequence). This CDR3 comprises 14 residues. The CDR3 coding sequence is TGTGCCAGCAGTGATGGGACAGGAACTTACGAGCAGTGCTTC. Translated: CASSDGTGTYEQCF.